These 11 T cell receptor beta chains were all obtained from the same sample, sequenced in a study of cytomegalovirus exposure and HLA in healthy donors (dated by TCRdb to about 2017). Libraries were built with the immunoSEQ multiplex PCR assay. The multiplex PCR relied on a mix of 60 forward primers for TCR Vbeta segments and 13 reverse primers for TCR Jbeta segments. Not all clones reach the TCRdb copy of this immuneACCESS table, which keeps in-frame sequences only. Checked studies attribute under half of the gap to unresolved V genes and leave the rest unexplained. Across this sample there are 95,000 to 100,000 clones, with around 73% seen only once. The leading ten clones occupy roughly 3% of the sample. Material for sequencing was PBMCs. The receptors were sampled from a man aged 35 to 55 in good health and CMV-seronegative.

The genes are TRBV15 and TRBJ1-5, with 7 positions matching TRBD1. This CDR3 has 16 residues. CDR1 is LNHNV and CDR2 is YYDKDF in the germline V gene (reference sequence). V dropped 4 bases and J dropped 2; count of bases not matched to a gene: 8. CDR3 loop: CATSKPGTVGNQPQHF. The CDR3 DNA follows: TGTGCCACCAGCAAACCCGGGACAGTGGGCAATCAGCCCCAGCATTTT.

V is TRBV7-8 and J is TRBJ1-5, with D tentatively TRBD1 (6 bases). This CDR3 is 16 amino acids long. The V end was cut by 6 bases, the J end by 7 bases, with 22 bases between. CDR1 is SGHVS and CDR2 is FQNEAQ in the germline V gene. The CDR3 reads CASSQDRQGSIQPQHF. The CDR3 nucleotides read TGTGCCAGCAGTCAAGACAGGCAAGGGTCGATCCAGCCCCAGCATTTT.

This rearrangement joins TRBV25-1 to TRBJ1-6; D possibly corresponds to TRBD1 (6 bases). V was shortened by 4 bases and J by 3 bases, with 10 bases between the two germline ends. The CDR3 consists of 15 residues. Germline assignment: CDR1 MGHDK and CDR2 SYGVNS. The CDR3 sequence: CASSGLQGYNSPLHF. CDR3 DNA: TGTGCCAGCAGTGGATTACAGGGCTATAATTCACCCCTCCACTTT.

V gene TRBV5-1 combines with J gene TRBJ2-7, with D perhaps matching TRBD1 (5 bases). The CDR3 is 12 residues long. CDR1 SGHRS and CDR2 YFSETQ come from the germline V gene. Trimming left V 6 bases short and J 3 bases short, with 10 bases between. CDR3 region: CASTETGYEQYF. CDR3 DNA: TGCGCCAGCACCGAAACAGGCTACGAGCAGTACTTC.

The V and J genes are TRBV15 and TRBJ1-1; 7 bases match TRBD1. There are 16 residues in the CDR3. Per the germline V gene, CDR1 is LNHNV and CDR2 is YYDKDF (reference sequence). The ends lost 0 bases at V and 2 bases at J; junction bases unmatched: 6. The CDR3 coding sequence is TGTGCCACCAGCAGAGACTACAGGGGTCATAACACTGAAGCTTTCTTT. It codes for CATSRDYRGHNTEAFF.

This clone appeared a single time. This chain joins TRBV29-1 and TRBJ2-1; TRBD2 is a possible D gene (6 bases). Trimming took 7 bases from V and 4 from J, leaving 17 bases between them. The CDR3 covers 14 residues. Germline loops: CDR1 SQVTM, CDR2 ANQGSEA. This CDR3 is CSGRQLGGYNEQFF. The CDR3 DNA reads as TGCAGCGGACGCCAACTGGGGGGTTACAATGAGCAGTTCTTC.

V gene TRBV10-1 combines with J gene TRBJ2-5; weak D call: TRBD1 (6 bases). Germline V gives CDR1 WNHNN, CDR2 SYGVQD (reference sequence). This CDR3 has 13 amino acids. With 6 bases removed from V and 5 bases from J, the gap between germline ends came to 13 bases. CDR3 nucleotide sequence: TGCGCCAGCAGACAGCCTCAGGGGGAGACCCAGTACTTC. As protein: CASRQPQGETQYF.

This clone was seen only a few times. This chain links TRBV14 with TRBJ2-7, with D possibly being TRBD1 (6 bases). Germline V CDR1 and CDR2: SGHDN, FVKESK. Trimming cost V 3 bases and J 0 bases, with 21 bases left between them. The CDR3 consists of 18 residues. The CDR3 DNA is TGTGCCAGCAGCCAGACCACTTCCCACCGGGACATCTCCTACGAGCAGTACTTC. Amino acid sequence: CASSQTTSHRDISYEQYF.

V is TRBV6-5 and J is TRBJ2-5; D uncertain. Germline values: CDR1 MNHEY, CDR2 SVGAGI. Trimming stripped 5 bases from V and 5 bases from J, with 18 bases between. The CDR3 sequence is 15 residues long. CDR3 region: CASSGSQVYMETQYF. CDR3 bases: TGTGCCAGCAGTGGATCTCAGGTGTATATGGAGACCCAGTACTTC.

The chain combines TRBV5-5 with TRBJ1-2; unclear D gene. The V end lost 2 bases, the J end lost 8 bases, and 16 bases lay between the germline ends. The CDR3 has 14 residues. From germline, CDR1 is SGHKS and CDR2 YYEKEE (reference sequence). In nucleotides, the CDR3 is TGTGCCAGCAGCTTAGGAGGATTTCTCGAAGGCTACACCTTC. Protein sequence: CASSLGGFLEGYTF. The full variable domain, its missing parts supplied by reference TRBV5-5 and TRBJ1-2, is DAGVTQSPTHLIKTRGQQVTLRCSPISGHKSVSWYQQVLGQGPQFIFQYYEKEERGRGNFPDRFSARQFPNYSSELNVNALLLGDSALYLCASSLGGFLEGYTFGSGTRLTVV.

The chain has TRBV13 and TRBJ2-7; possibly TRBD1 for D (6 bases). CDR3 length: 17 amino acids. The V gene lost 4 bases and the J gene lost 4 bases, with 23 bases spanning the gap. The germline V gene has CDR1 PRHDT and CDR2 FYEKMQ (reference sequence). The CDR3, as DNA: TGTGCCAGCAGCTCGCCCCCAGGGGACCAGGCCGGATACGAGCAGTACTTC. Translation gives CASSSPPGDQAGYEQYF.